These 26 T cell receptor beta chains originate from one sample sequenced in a study of blood T cell repertoires in COVID-19. Clones were sequenced by immunoSEQ multiplex PCR, and TCRdb holds only the in-frame ones, with some missing. The table includes some 170,000 clones, 60% to 85% detected once. The sequenced material came from peripheral blood. Receptor source: a man aged 65-85 years with acute or convalescent COVID-19.

The V and J genes are TRBV6-5 and TRBJ1-1; D is uncertain. This CDR3 region has 13 residues. From germline, CDR1 is MNHEY and CDR2 SVGAGI. The V end lost 5 bases, the J end lost 2 bases, and 9 bases lay between the germline ends. The CDR3 region has the DNA TGTGCCAGCAGTACCTCAGATAACACTGAAGCTTTCTTT. It codes for CASSTSDNTEAFF.

The V and J genes are TRBV20-1 and TRBJ2-3, with D maybe TRBD2 (6 bases). Between the trimmed V and J ends, which lost 3 bases and 0 bases, there was a span of 13 bases. The CDR3 covers 15 residues. Germline V gene data show CDR1 as DFQATT and CDR2 as SNEGSKA (reference sequence). The CDR3 nucleotides read TGCAGTGCTAGTATTTCGCGGGGCAGCACAGATACGCAGTATTTT. This codes for CSASISRGSTDTQYF.

This chain joins TRBV12-5 and TRBJ1-5; D perhaps matches TRBD1 (5 bases). This CDR3 has 15 residues. Germline V gene data show CDR1 as LGHNT and CDR2 as FRNRAP. With 6 bases removed from V and 3 bases from J, the gap between germline ends came to 15 bases. For the CDR3, the DNA is TGTGCTAGTGGCATCATGGGGGGACCCAATCAGCCCCAGCATTTT. Protein product: CASGIMGGPNQPQHF.

CDR3 DNA: TGTGCCAGCAGTTTTGCCGACAGTAGCAATCAGCCCCAGCATTTT. Translated, it gives CASSFADSSNQPQHF. V gene TRBV28 combines with J gene TRBJ1-5, with D possibly being TRBD1 (5 bases). The germline V and J ends were trimmed by 3 bases and 0 bases, with 9 bases remaining between them. Germline loops: CDR1 MDHEN, CDR2 SYDVKM. This CDR3 is 15 amino acids long.

This rearrangement joins TRBV27 to TRBJ2-2, with 8 bases lining up with TRBD2. Germline CDR1 and CDR2: MNHEY and SMNVEV (reference sequence). V was pared by 3 bases and J by 1 base, with 10 bases of the junction left unmatched. The CDR3 sequence is 18 residues long. CDR3 residues: CASSFNRGGRGNTGELFF. CDR3 nucleotide sequence: TGTGCCAGCAGTTTTAACCGGGGGGGCAGGGGGAACACCGGGGAGCTGTTTTTT.

The chain combines TRBV3-1 (or the pseudogene TRBV3-2) with TRBJ2-7; D might be TRBD2 (5 bases). CDR3 length: 15 amino acids. The V end was cut by 0 bases, the J end by 3 bases, with 12 bases between. Germline-derived CDR1 and CDR2 are LGHDT and YNNKEL (reference sequence). CDR3 protein: CASSQDRELSYEQYF. The DNA for the CDR3 is TGTGCCAGCAGCCAAGACCGGGAACTGAGCTACGAGCAGTACTTC.

This clone was picked up one time. The chain has TRBV2 and TRBJ1-3, with TRBD1 identical over 7 bases. J gave up 2 bases and V 6 bases, and 4 bases lay outside the gene matches. Germline-derived CDR1 and CDR2 are SNHLY and FYNNEI. This CDR3 spans 14 amino acids. For the CDR3, the DNA is TGTGCCAGCAGCGAGACAGGGACTGGAAACACCATATATTTT. Protein: CASSETGTGNTIYF.

The chain uses TRBV5-1 and TRBJ2-2; D uncertain. Germline lookup yields CDR1 SGHRS and CDR2 YFSETQ. V lost 2 bases and J 2 bases, leaving 13 bases between the germline ends. The CDR3 totals 16 residues. The CDR3 loop is CASSFAGDRNTGELFF. In DNA form, the CDR3 reads TGCGCCAGCAGCTTCGCTGGAGATCGAAACACCGGGGAGCTGTTTTTT.

The chain employs TRBV25-1 and TRBJ1-4; D uncertain. This CDR3 comprises 13 residues. Germline V gene lookup returns CDR1 MGHDK and CDR2 SYGVNS. V lost 4 bases, J lost 8 bases, and 11 bases lay in between. The CDR3 loop reads CASSVPNSEKLFF. CDR3 bases: TGTGCCAGCAGTGTCCCTAATTCGGAAAAACTGTTTTTT.

The chain carries TRBV10-2 and TRBJ1-1; 11 nucleotides match TRBD1. CDR1 WSHSY and CDR2 SAAADI come from the germline V gene. After removal of 6 bases from V and 4 bases from J, the junction contained 7 bases not matched to a gene. The CDR3 has 15 amino acids. CDR3 amino acids: CASRRTGGPPTEAFF. For the CDR3, the DNA is TGCGCCAGCAGAAGGACAGGGGGCCCCCCCACTGAAGCTTTCTTT.

The chain has TRBV3-1 (or the pseudogene TRBV3-2) and TRBJ2-1, with 9 bases aligning to TRBD1. The CDR3 is 16 amino acids. Losses at the gene ends were 3 bases for V and 4 bases for J; bases not matched to a gene: 7. Germline CDR1 is LGHDT and CDR2 is YNNKEL (reference sequence). The CDR3 loop reads CASSHRDRELYNEQFF. The CDR3, as DNA: TGTGCCAGCAGCCACCGGGACAGGGAGCTTTACAATGAGCAGTTCTTC.

The chain recombines TRBV18 with TRBJ2-2; possibly TRBD1 for D (5 bases). In germline, CDR1 is KGHSH, CDR2 LQKENI. The CDR3 length is 16 residues. V was pared by 2 bases and J by 0 bases, with 10 bases between. The CDR3 loop is CASSPIRQTNTGELFF. The DNA for the CDR3 is TGTGCCAGCTCACCAATCAGACAGACGAACACCGGGGAGCTGTTTTTT.

This chain links TRBV11-1 with TRBJ2-1, with 8 bases identical to TRBD1. The CDR3 length is 16 residues. CDR1 and CDR2 from the germline V gene are SGHAT and FQDESV (reference sequence). V dropped 5 bases and J dropped 2; count of bases not matched to a gene: 8. CDR3 protein: CASSPDRGAAYNEQFF. The CDR3 nucleotides are TGTGCCAGCAGCCCAGACAGGGGAGCCGCCTACAATGAGCAGTTCTTC.

This clone was seen many times. J is TRBJ1-2 and V is TRBV12-3 or TRBV12-4; D remains unclear. V was trimmed by 4 bases and J by 7 bases, leaving 13 bases between them. The CDR3 totals 13 residues. The CDR3 spells CASSSLGSFGYTF. The CDR3 nucleotides are TGTGCCAGCAGTTCCCTAGGATCCTTTGGCTACACCTTC.

About this clone: The sample has other DNA sequences that encode this CDR3 too. The chain uses TRBV7-9 and TRBJ1-4; D uncertain. Germline V gene data show CDR1 as SEHNR and CDR2 as FQNEAQ (reference sequence). The germline V and J ends were trimmed by 5 bases and 8 bases, with 9 bases remaining between them. The CDR3 is 12 amino acids. The DNA for the CDR3 is TGTGCCAGCAGCCCCGGAGGAGAAAAACTGTTTTTT. This sequence encodes CASSPGGEKLFF.

The chain employs TRBV28 and TRBJ1-3; no definite D call. The germline V gene has CDR1 MDHEN and CDR2 SYDVKM. The CDR3 is 16 residues long. Trimming shortened V by 5 bases and J by 1 base, and 15 bases separated the two germline ends. The CDR3 is CASSPPGAISGNTIYF. CDR3 in DNA: TGTGCCAGCAGTCCCCCGGGAGCGATTTCTGGAAACACCATATATTTT.

The V and J genes are TRBV5-1 and TRBJ2-1, with 9 bases fitting TRBD1. The CDR3 extends over 16 amino acids. J was trimmed by 7 bases and V by 4 bases; bases with no gene match: 12. The germline gives CDR1 SGHRS, CDR2 YFSETQ. The CDR3 is CASSATPGTGLNEQFF. The CDR3 bases are TGCGCCAGCAGCGCTACACCCGGGACAGGGTTGAATGAGCAGTTCTTC.

This clone appeared a few times. The chain has TRBV19 and TRBJ1-2; TRBD1 matches at 7 bases. With 4 bases clipped from V and 0 bases from J, the junction kept 11 bases outside the gene matches. The CDR3 is 17 residues long. Germline CDR1 and CDR2: LNHDA and SQIVND (reference sequence). In DNA, the CDR3 is TGTGCCAGTAGTAGAACAGGGGACCCCCTCTCTAACTATGGCTACACCTTC. Residues: CASSRTGDPLSNYGYTF.

This clone was found once. The V call is TRBV5-1, the J call TRBJ1-2; D is ambiguous. Germline assignment: CDR1 SGHRS and CDR2 YFSETQ. CDR3 length: 15 amino acids. With 0 bases removed from V and 5 bases from J, the gap between germline ends came to 14 bases. CDR3 in amino acids: CASSLGQRSLYGYTF. The CDR3 bases are TGCGCCAGCAGCTTGGGTCAGCGGTCCTTGTATGGCTACACCTTC.

V gene TRBV7-3 combines with J gene TRBJ2-2; 8 nucleotides match TRBD2. The junction had 10 bases not matched to a gene; V was cut back by 1 base and J by 6 bases. The CDR3 runs to 17 residues. Germline V gives CDR1 SGHTA, CDR2 FQGTGA. DNA for the CDR3: TGTGCCAGCAGCTTAATTTCCAGCGGGAGTAAAGCCGGGGAGCTGTTTTTT. Protein: CASSLISSGSKAGELFF.

This sequence joins TRBV5-4 and TRBJ2-3; D gene unclear. Germline CDR1 reads SGHNT; CDR2 reads YYREEE (reference sequence). CDR3 size: 12 residues. Trimming pared 2 bases from V and 7 bases from J, leaving 8 bases between. The CDR3 protein is CASSFGENTQYF. The CDR3 nucleotides read TGTGCCAGCAGCTTTGGAGAGAATACGCAGTATTTT.

The chain has TRBV19 and TRBJ1-2, with D possibly matching TRBD1 (5 bases). From germline, CDR1 is LNHDA and CDR2 SQIVND (reference sequence). The germline V and J ends were trimmed by 6 bases and 0 bases, with 17 bases remaining between them. The CDR3 runs 16 residues. The DNA for the CDR3 is TGTGCCAGTAGCAACCCGGGGGGTGTGCCTAACTATGGCTACACCTTC. Translating it yields CASSNPGGVPNYGYTF.

The chain combines TRBV6-1 with TRBJ2-1; tentatively, D is TRBD2 (6 bases). Germline V CDR1 and CDR2: MNHNS, SASEGT. V was cut by 4 bases and J by 3 bases, with 22 bases left in between. The CDR3 totals 18 residues. The CDR3 DNA follows: TGTGCCAGCAGTGCCGAATTCGGGCTAGCGCAGCGCTACAATGAGCAGTTCTTC. Its translation is CASSAEFGLAQRYNEQFF.

This chain links TRBV6-5 with TRBJ1-1, with 8 bases matching TRBD1. V dropped 6 bases and J dropped 4; count of bases not matched to a gene: 4. The CDR3 has 13 residues. Germline V gene sequence: CDR1 MNHEY, CDR2 SVGAGI. CDR3 protein: CASSYRGSTEAFF. As DNA, the CDR3 is TGTGCCAGCAGCTACAGGGGGAGCACTGAAGCTTTCTTT.

This rearrangement joins TRBV10-3 to TRBJ1-1; 8 nucleotides agree with TRBD1. J lost 5 bases, V lost 4 bases, and 0 bases had no gene match. The V gene's germline CDR1 is ENHRY and CDR2 SYGVKD. CDR3 size: 12 residues. CDR3 sequence: CAISGTGTEAFF. The CDR3 DNA reads TGTGCCATCAGTGGGACAGGGACTGAAGCTTTCTTT.

The chain recombines TRBV6-1 with TRBJ1-6; TRBD1 aligns across 9 bases. The CDR3 covers 19 residues. The V gene's germline CDR1 is MNHNS and CDR2 SASEGT. J gave up 2 bases and V 1 base, and 9 bases lay outside the gene matches. The CDR3 DNA reads TGTGCCAGCAGTGAAGTAGGGACAGGGCACCCGACCTATAATTCACCCCTCCACTTT. Protein product: CASSEVGTGHPTYNSPLHF.